Described below is a single T cell receptor (beta chain) sequence and its context. Its target antigen remains unknown. The record has no base qualities; no much larger clone is one base away. This specimen belongs to a study of blood T cell repertoires in COVID-19 (dated by TCRdb to 2020 to 2022). About the study as a whole: Collaborator samples came from the United States, Italy and Spain and covered acute and convalescent phases of COVID-19. The material from the prospective study consisted of cDNA or gDNA derived from T cells, B-cell-depleted T cells, or PBMCs. Deeply sampled blood TCRbeta repertoires from subjects exposed to, actively infected with, or recovered from COVID-19 were included in the dataset. The repertoires were made available in a free public database intended to serve as a resource for research on the immune response to SARS-CoV-2. Samples were obtained from the ongoing ImmuneRACE study (first 160 participants) and from 1,254 subjects provided by 6 global collaborators. Nearly every sample came with metadata listing a de-identified subject ID, COVID-19 status, age in years and sex. Where HLA class I and class II types were available, the types were taken from metadata supplied by the sample provider, not from assay-based typing.

For this chain, trimming is 4 bases at the V end and 1 base at the J end, and the number of junction bases without a gene match is 5. Taken from cysteine to phenylalanine, the CDR3 has 16 residues. The kept DNA is CDR3 alone, 48 bases in frame from the first base. Taken from the germline V gene, the CDR1 and CDR2 loops are SGHRS and YFSETQ. TCRbeta CDR3 regions were amplified from genomic DNA by means of the immunoSEQ Assay, a bias-controlled multiplex PCR. As for the authors' bioinformatics: Within the assay, amplification of reference gene primers was used to estimate how many nucleated cells each sample contained. To quantify the absolute abundance of each unique TCRbeta CDR3 rearrangement, sequence reads were collapsed and filtered. For each sample, productive Simpson clonality was calculated by taking the square root of Simpson's diversity index across productive rearrangements. In TCRdb, the immuneACCESS table is reduced to in-frame sequences with V and J assigned. These tables do not hold every clone; where another copy was compared, an unresolved V gene accounts for under half, and the others remain unexplained. That table furnishes V, J and clone size, whereas the DNA furnished D and trimming. The sample includes approximately 38,000 clones, with roughly 89% observed a single time. Together, the top ten hold about 7% of the sample.

Collaborating institutions collected whole blood in K2EDTA tubes following their own protocols. For TCRbeta analysis, collaborators shipped samples in one of three forms: frozen whole blood, isolated PBMCs, or DNA extracted from either of those sample types. General findings and caveats noted by the study authors: How much clinical and demographic metadata was included differed by source and by participant, and the metadata was provided uncurated.

Sequencing input: peripheral blood. In this chain, TRBV5-1 is recombined with TRBJ2-3; 11 nucleotides in the junction match TRBD2. The sequence was obtained from a human donor in a cohort sampled during active COVID-19. The CDR3 loop reads CASSGQGLAGTDTQYF. The DNA is TGCGCCAGCAGCGGACAGGGACTAGCGGGCACAGATACGCAGTATTTT.